These 16 T cell receptor beta chains were sequenced from one sample in a study of T cell responses to AZD1222 COVID-19 vaccine. Libraries were prepared by immunoSEQ multiplex PCR; TCRdb keeps only in-frame clonotypes and omits some of them. Found here are more than 85,000 clones, about 90% of them singletons; the top ten hold 5% to 5.5%. The sequencing here drew on peripheral blood, taken on day 0 of AZD1222 vaccination. These receptors all come from an adult in good health.

The chain has TRBV7-2 and TRBJ2-1, with 11 bases that match TRBD2. The germline V gene encodes CDR1 SGHTA and CDR2 FQGNSA. V was pared by 5 bases and J by 5 bases, with 8 bases of the junction left unmatched. This CDR3 comprises 16 residues. In DNA form, the CDR3 reads TGTGCCAGCAGCGTTAGCGGGAGGGGGGGGAACAATGAGCAGTTCTTC. It translates to CASSVSGRGGNNEQFF.

This chain uses TRBV20-1 with TRBJ2-5; D gene unclear. Germline values: CDR1 DFQATT, CDR2 SNEGSKA (reference sequence). The V end was cut by 5 bases, the J end by 5 bases, with 6 bases between. This CDR3 region has 10 residues. DNA for the CDR3: TGCAGTGCTCCCCAGGAGACCCAGTACTTC. Its protein product is CSAPQETQYF.

The chain couples TRBV12-5 to TRBJ1-1; the match to TRBD1 covers 7 bases. This CDR3 has 18 amino acids. Germline loops: CDR1 LGHNT, CDR2 FRNRAP. V dropped 1 base and J dropped 3; count of bases not matched to a gene: 14. The CDR3 spells CASGLALGSGGSYTEAFF. CDR3 DNA: TGTGCTAGTGGTTTGGCCCTGGGATCAGGGGGTAGTTACACTGAAGCTTTCTTT.

This clone came up once. V is TRBV28 and J is TRBJ2-7; unclear D gene. Trimming stripped 4 bases from V and 3 bases from J, with 25 bases between. CDR1 is MDHEN, CDR2 SYDVKM, per germline. The length of the CDR3 is 18 residues. The CDR3 DNA reads TGTGCCAGCAGTTCCCCACCATGGACGGCGAAGGATGACTACGAGCAGTACTTC. Translation gives CASSSPPWTAKDDYEQYF.

The rearrangement uses TRBV7-9 and TRBJ2-7, with D uncertain. The ends were cut back, 5 bases at V and 1 base at J, with 3 bases in the middle. The V gene's germline CDR1 is SEHNR and CDR2 FQNEAQ (reference sequence). This CDR3 is built from 11 residues. CDR3 nucleotides: TGTGCCAGCAGCCTATCCTACGAGCAGTACTTC. It translates to CASSLSYEQYF.

V is TRBV7-2 and J is TRBJ1-1; TRBD1 is a possible D gene (6 bases). The length of the CDR3 is 15 residues. Trimming removed 5 bases at V and 5 bases at J, with 18 bases between. The V gene's germline CDR1 is SGHTA and CDR2 FQGNSA. The CDR3 nucleotides are TGTGCCAGCAGCCCTTCAGGACAGTGGAGAACTGAAGCTTTCTTT. This codes for CASSPSGQWRTEAFF.

V is TRBV7-2 and J is TRBJ1-4; D possibly corresponds to TRBD1 (5 bases). CDR3 length: 14 amino acids. With 7 bases removed from V and 0 bases from J, the gap between germline ends came to 9 bases. CDR1 is SGHTA, CDR2 FQGNSA, per germline. The CDR3 sequence is CASKATATNEKLFF. The CDR3 DNA sequence: TGTGCCAGCAAGGCGACAGCAACTAATGAAAAACTGTTTTTT.

V and J are TRBV6-6 and TRBJ2-2; 10 bases align to TRBD2. Per the germline V gene, CDR1 is MNHNY and CDR2 is SVGAGI (reference sequence). CDR3 length: 14 residues. V was pared by 6 bases and J by 10 bases, with 8 bases of the junction left unmatched. CDR3 sequence: CASRSSGSIEELFF. The CDR3 nucleotides are TGTGCCAGCAGGTCTAGCGGGAGTATCGAGGAGCTGTTTTTT.

This clone rates as medium-sized. V is TRBV19 and J is TRBJ1-5; D uncertain. Germline CDR1 and CDR2: LNHDA and SQIVND (reference sequence). V was trimmed by 7 bases and J by 6 bases, leaving 19 bases between them. The CDR3 runs to 15 residues. CDR3 sequence (DNA): TGTGCCAGTACCAACAGAGCCGACATCGCTCAGCCCCAGCATTTT. Translated, it gives CASTNRADIAQPQHF.

The V call is TRBV28, the J call TRBJ1-2; D is unclear. The CDR3 is 14 amino acids. The germline V and J ends were trimmed by 6 bases and 2 bases, with 13 bases remaining between them. Germline CDR1 MDHEN, CDR2 SYDVKM. This CDR3 reads CASSRSARNYGYTF. The CDR3 DNA sequence: TGTGCCAGCAGCCGCTCGGCCAGGAACTATGGCTACACCTTC.

The gene calls are TRBV7-9 and TRBJ2-5; D is undetermined. V dropped 2 bases and J dropped 2 bases, with 12 bases sitting between them. CDR1 and CDR2 from the germline V gene are SEHNR and FQNEAQ (reference sequence). This CDR3 is built from 15 residues. As DNA, the CDR3 is TGTGCCAGCAGCTTAAGTAATGACGTTCAAGAGACCCAGTACTTC. It is translated as CASSLSNDVQETQYF.

The J gene is TRBJ1-2, the V gene TRBV28, with D unclear. The CDR3 consists of 14 residues. The germline CDR1 and CDR2 sequences are MDHEN and SYDVKM. V gave up 2 bases and J gave up 5 bases, with 12 bases separating them. CDR3 region: CASSLEGAGYGYTF. CDR3 in DNA: TGTGCCAGCAGTTTAGAGGGCGCGGGATATGGCTACACCTTC.

This clone was picked up a small number of times. This chain links TRBV6-2 or TRBV6-3 with TRBJ1-5; unclear D gene. Germline loops: CDR1 MNHEY, CDR2 SVGEGT. V gave up 0 bases and J gave up 3 bases, with 6 bases separating them. CDR3 length: 14 amino acids. Written as DNA, the CDR3 is TGTGCCAGCAGTTACTCGTGGAACAATCAGCCCCAGCATTTT. Translating it yields CASSYSWNNQPQHF.

The chain combines TRBV7-9 with TRBJ2-5; 9 nucleotides line up with TRBD1. CDR3 size: 15 residues. V trimming: 2 bases; J trimming: 5 bases; junction bases outside the gene matches: 6. Germline loops: CDR1 SEHNR, CDR2 FQNEAQ (reference sequence). The chain's CDR3 is CASSLMGQGSETQYF. In DNA form, the CDR3 reads TGTGCCAGCAGCTTAATGGGACAGGGTTCGGAGACCCAGTACTTC.

The J gene is TRBJ2-5, the V gene TRBV2, with 7 bases matching TRBD1. The germline gives CDR1 SNHLY, CDR2 FYNNEI. V trimming: 3 bases; J trimming: 7 bases; junction bases outside the gene matches: 8. The length of the CDR3 is 14 residues. CDR3 loop: CASSEGRGFGTQYF. In nucleotides, the CDR3 is TGTGCCAGCAGTGAGGGCAGGGGGTTTGGGACCCAGTACTTC.

The genes are TRBV3-1 (or the pseudogene TRBV3-2) and TRBJ2-3, with 8 bases matching TRBD2. In germline, CDR1 is LGHDT, CDR2 YNNKEL (reference sequence). The CDR3 totals 16 residues. The trim removed 2 bases at V and 3 bases at J, leaving 7 bases unmatched. The CDR3 protein is CASSQRGGGRTDTQYF. The CDR3 bases are TGTGCCAGCAGCCAAAGAGGCGGGGGGAGAACAGATACGCAGTATTTT.